A single sample gave rise to the 18 T cell receptor beta chains below, sequenced in a study of blood T cell repertoires in COVID-19. TCRdb's copy holds only in-frame clones and misses some; the assay was immunoSEQ multiplex PCR. The sample lists about 33,000 clones; approximately 86% were seen once. Input material: peripheral blood. Every receptor here comes from a man aged 55 to 70 with acute or convalescent COVID-19.

Worth noting for this clone: The CDR3 carries no conserved terminal phenylalanine or tryptophan, so it likely arises from a read error. The gene calls are TRBV24-1 and TRBJ1-2; TRBD1 is a possible D gene (5 bases). The V gene lost 7 bases and the J gene lost 4 bases, with 18 bases spanning the gap. The CDR3 loop spans 15 amino acids. Germline values: CDR1 KGHDR, CDR2 SFDVKD. The CDR3 DNA reads as TGTGCCACCAGCGGTATTTCTCGTGGGGGCTATGGCTACACCCTC. Translation: CATSGISRGGYGYTL.

The V and J genes are TRBV19 and TRBJ1-5; possibly TRBD1 for D (5 bases). Germline V CDR1 and CDR2: LNHDA, SQIVND (reference sequence). The CDR3 has 14 amino acids. V lost 5 bases to trimming and J lost 4 bases, with 12 bases between them. CDR3 loop: CASSRRDRNQPQHF. CDR3 DNA sequence: TGTGCCAGTAGTCGCAGGGATCGTAATCAGCCCCAGCATTTT.

The V and J genes are TRBV27 and TRBJ2-7, with 7 bases that match TRBD1. V lost 5 bases to trimming and J lost 4 bases; unmatched junction nucleotides: 8. Germline V gene sequence: CDR1 MNHEY, CDR2 SMNVEV (reference sequence). This CDR3 spans 14 amino acids. CDR3 nucleotide sequence: TGTGCCAGCAGTCCCCTTGGGACAGCGTACGAGCAGTACTTC. Its translation: CASSPLGTAYEQYF.

The rearrangement uses TRBV5-4 and TRBJ2-1; 14 bases fit TRBD2. Germline V gene data show CDR1 as SGHNT and CDR2 as YYREEE (reference sequence). CDR3 length: 16 residues. J lost 9 bases, V lost 5 bases, and 10 bases had no gene match. CDR3 loop: CASSLDPGLAGAEQFF. The CDR3 nucleotides read TGTGCCAGCAGTCTCGATCCGGGACTAGCGGGAGCTGAGCAGTTCTTC.

The chain employs TRBV12-3 or TRBV12-4 and TRBJ2-7; D is possibly TRBD1 (5 bases). This CDR3 region has 13 residues. Trimming shortened V by 5 bases and J by 1 base, and 9 bases separated the two germline ends. CDR3 coding DNA: TGTGCCAGCAGTAGGACACCTTCCTACGAGCAGTACTTC. It translates to CASSRTPSYEQYF.

In its sample, this clone was seen a few times. V is TRBV7-8 and J is TRBJ2-1; 10 bases are shared with TRBD1. V lost 5 bases, J lost 5 bases, and 6 bases stayed unmatched. CDR3 length equals 15 residues. Germline V gene sequence: CDR1 SGHVS, CDR2 FQNEAQ. CDR3 DNA sequence: TGTGCCAGCAGCCAAGGACAGGGGGTGGACAATGAGCAGTTCTTC. Translation gives CASSQGQGVDNEQFF.

The chain has TRBV28 and TRBJ2-1, with 7 positions matching TRBD1. CDR3 length: 15 amino acids. Germline CDR1 is MDHEN and CDR2 is SYDVKM. V lost 4 bases to trimming and J lost 8 bases; unmatched junction nucleotides: 11. CDR3 coding DNA: TGTGCCAGCAGTTCTTTGACAGGGCAAGTGGATGAGCAGTTCTTC. It codes for CASSSLTGQVDEQFF.

The chain recombines TRBV11-2 with TRBJ2-7, with D tentatively TRBD2 (5 bases). V was pared by 5 bases and J by 0 bases, with 14 bases between. Germline V gives CDR1 SGHAT, CDR2 FQNNGV. The CDR3 runs to 15 residues. Here the CDR3 DNA reads TGTGCCAGCAGCGGAGGCCGGGTAAGCTCCTACGAGCAGTACTTC. As protein: CASSGGRVSSYEQYF.

This clone appeared once. The V and J genes are TRBV9 and TRBJ2-1; the D is unclear. V lost 4 bases to trimming and J lost 5 bases, with 16 bases between them. The CDR3 spans 15 residues. Germline assignment: CDR1 SGDLS and CDR2 YYNGEE. In DNA, the CDR3 is TGTGCCAGCAGCTCAAGCTCGCGGCAGAACAATGAGCAGTTCTTC. Amino acid sequence: CASSSSSRQNNEQFF.

The rearrangement joins TRBV15 to TRBJ2-3; 7 nucleotides match TRBD2. J lost 2 bases, V lost 5 bases, and 10 bases had no gene match. Germline V gene sequence: CDR1 LNHNV, CDR2 YYDKDF (reference sequence). The CDR3 consists of 16 residues. This CDR3 is CATSRGGSTNTDTQYF. CDR3 DNA sequence: TGTGCCACCAGCCGGGGCGGGAGCACCAACACAGATACGCAGTATTTT.

The chain couples TRBV27 to TRBJ1-5; 10 bases line up with TRBD1. The CDR3 is 16 residues long. V trimming: 5 bases; J trimming: 4 bases; junction bases outside the gene matches: 8. Germline CDR1 MNHEY, CDR2 SMNVEV (reference sequence). CDR3 protein: CASSGDRGLGNQPQHF. The CDR3 DNA reads TGTGCCAGCAGTGGAGACAGGGGGCTAGGGAATCAGCCCCAGCATTTT.

The chain joins TRBV10-3 to TRBJ1-4; 8 positions agree with TRBD1. V trimming: 8 bases; J trimming: 8 bases; junction bases outside the gene matches: 4. The CDR3 spans 12 residues. Germline CDR1 and CDR2: ENHRY and SYGVKD. The DNA for the CDR3 is TGTGCCATCGGACAGGGCCGCGAAAAACTGTTTTTT. It translates to CAIGQGREKLFF.

The V call is TRBV3-1 (or the pseudogene TRBV3-2), the J call TRBJ2-2; D may be TRBD2 (6 bases). With 5 bases removed from V and 0 bases from J, the gap between germline ends came to 10 bases. In germline, CDR1 is LGHDT, CDR2 YNNKEL (reference sequence). There are 15 residues in the CDR3. The CDR3 DNA reads as TGTGCCAGCAGCTTCCTAGCGACGAACACCGGGGAGCTGTTTTTT. This encodes CASSFLATNTGELFF.

The V call is TRBV5-1, the J call TRBJ2-3, with 8 bases identical to TRBD1. Trimming removed 0 bases from V and 2 bases from J; junction bases left unmatched: 2. Germline CDR1 SGHRS, CDR2 YFSETQ. The CDR3 covers 15 residues. CDR3 region: CASSLEQGDTDTQYF. The CDR3 bases are TGCGCCAGCAGCTTGGAACAGGGGGACACAGATACGCAGTATTTT.

The chain recombines TRBV6-5 with TRBJ2-1, with D possibly TRBD2 on 5 matching bases. This CDR3 has 14 amino acids. V lost 8 bases and J lost 2, with 13 bases in between. The germline V gene has CDR1 MNHEY and CDR2 SVGAGI. CDR3 bases: TGTGCCAGCCGCTCACCCGGGACCTACAATGAGCAGTTCTTC. Its translation is CASRSPGTYNEQFF.

The rearrangement joins TRBV7-3 to TRBJ2-7, with D tentatively TRBD2 (5 bases). The CDR3 covers 14 residues. V gave up 1 base and J gave up 1 base, with 8 bases separating them. Germline CDR1 and CDR2: SGHTA and FQGTGA. CDR3 nucleotide sequence: TGTGCCAGCAGCTTAAGTAGCGCTTCCTACGAGCAGTACTTC. Translated, it gives CASSLSSASYEQYF. The full variable domain, rest sourced from reference TRBV7-3 and TRBJ2-7, is GAGVSQTPSNKVTEKGKYVELRCDPISGHTALYWYRQSLGQGPEFLIYFQGTGAADDSGLPNDRFFAVRPEGSVSTLKIQRTERGDSAVYLCASSLSSASYEQYFGPGTRLTVT.

The CDR3 region is CASSPFSGGNDQPQHF. CDR3 nucleotides: TGTGCCAGCTCACCATTCTCGGGGGGTAATGATCAGCCCCAGCATTTT. This chain uses TRBV18 with TRBJ1-5, with D perhaps TRBD1 (5 bases). Trimming cost V 2 bases and J 5 bases, with 16 bases left between them. Germline V gene sequence: CDR1 KGHSH, CDR2 LQKENI. The CDR3 consists of 16 residues.

This chain joins TRBV11-3 and TRBJ1-4, with D unresolved. The germline V gene encodes CDR1 SGHNT and CDR2 YENEEA. Trimming took 5 bases from V and 10 from J, leaving 14 bases between them. This CDR3 has 13 amino acids. The CDR3 is CASSQTRTGKLFF. CDR3 in DNA: TGTGCCAGCAGCCAGACTAGGACGGGAAAACTGTTTTTT.